A few counts support the clone carrying this T cell receptor (beta chain). Antigen unknown. TCRdb redid the calling of the RT-PCR reads with MiXCR, one entry per CDR3 protein. Counted here are a few hundred thousand distinct CDR3 sequences, 12% to 15% occurring once; the ten biggest clones make up more than 9.5%. This sample is part of a study of response to subunit inactivated influenza vaccine. Points from the study as a whole: With each seasonal influenza vaccination, the authors suggested, few new T cells are recruited.

The CDR3 has 13 amino acids. Trimming left V 3 bases short and J 1 base short, with 6 bases between. The chain has TRBV12-3 or TRBV12-4 and TRBJ1-1; D uncertain. Sample: PBMCs from blood, taken roughly 13 days after vaccination. The TCR sequence derives from a man aged 50 to 60 who received an inactivated influenza vaccine. The DNA of the CDR3 is TGTGCCAGCAGTTTCGGGCGGAACACTGAAGCTTTCTTT. Translated, it gives CASSFGRNTEAFF.